This passage covers 11 T cell receptor beta chains from one sample sequenced in a study of blood T cell repertoires in COVID-19. The assay was immunoSEQ multiplex PCR, and TCRdb's table has in-frame clones only and misses some. The repertoire holds some 140,000 clones, less than 90% seen once, with 15% to 20% in the top ten. The material sequenced was PBMCs or T cells enriched from blood (not recorded which). All receptors come from a man aged 25-40 years who had recovered from COVID-19.

The genes are TRBV18 and TRBJ2-5, with D possibly TRBD1 on 5 matching bases. Germline assignment: CDR1 KGHSH and CDR2 LQKENI. The CDR3 totals 15 residues. V lost 0 bases, J lost 7 bases, and 15 bases lay in between. The CDR3 spells CASSPPGPHDGTQYF. The CDR3 nucleotides read TGTGCCAGCTCACCACCGGGGCCGCACGATGGGACCCAGTACTTC. Filled out from reference TRBV18 and TRBJ2-5, the complete variable domain reads NAGVMQNPRHLVRRRGQEARLRCSPMKGHSHVYWYRQLPEEGLKFMVYLQKENIIDESGMPKERFSAEFPKEGPSILRIQQVVRGDSAAYFCASSPPGPHDGTQYFGPGTRLLVL.

A note on this clone: The sample holds other DNA sequences that translate to the same CDR3. The V and J genes are TRBV9 and TRBJ2-2; perhaps TRBD2 as D (6 bases). Trimming removed 4 bases at V and 2 bases at J, with 12 bases between. The CDR3 has 15 amino acids. Germline V gives CDR1 SGDLS, CDR2 YYNGEE. The CDR3 nucleotides are TGTGCCAGCAGCCCGGGACTCGGAAACACCGGGGAGCTGTTTTTT. This sequence encodes CASSPGLGNTGELFF.

The chain uses TRBV7-3 and TRBJ1-2; 8 nucleotides line up with TRBD1. Germline lookup yields CDR1 SGHTA and CDR2 FQGTGA. Trimming removed 4 bases from V and 4 bases from J; junction bases left unmatched: 8. This CDR3 spans 15 amino acids. The CDR3 sequence: CASSSDRASPYGYTF. Here the CDR3 DNA reads TGTGCCAGCAGCTCGGACAGGGCATCTCCCTATGGCTACACCTTC.

The rearrangement uses TRBV5-5 and TRBJ1-1, with D perhaps TRBD1 (6 bases). Trimming shortened V by 3 bases and J by 8 bases, and 14 bases separated the two germline ends. The V gene's germline CDR1 is SGHKS and CDR2 YYEKEE (reference sequence). The CDR3 contains 13 residues. The CDR3 DNA reads TGTGCCAGCAGCTGGAAAGACAGGTTGGAAGCTTTCTTT. It specifies CASSWKDRLEAFF.

This clone has just a few counts. Different DNA sequences within this sample yield the same CDR3. The chain couples TRBV14 to TRBJ1-6; 8 bases match TRBD1. CDR1 is SGHDN, CDR2 FVKESK, per germline. CDR3 size: 15 residues. V shed 1 base, J shed 7 bases, and the junction held 3 bases outside the gene matches. The CDR3 sequence: CASSQGQGANSPLHF. The CDR3 DNA is TGTGCCAGCAGCCAAGGCCAGGGGGCCAATTCACCCCTCCACTTT.

The J gene is TRBJ2-5, the V gene TRBV2; 8 bases match TRBD2. With V trimmed by 5 bases and J by 5 bases, 13 bases remained unmatched. The CDR3 is 16 amino acids. Per the germline V gene, CDR1 is SNHLY and CDR2 is FYNNEI. CDR3 bases: TGTGCCAGCAGTCTAGATAGCGGGAAAAAGGCGGAGACCCAGTACTTC. Encoded protein: CASSLDSGKKAETQYF.

The CDR3 reads CASHSYRGYSYEQYF. CDR3 in DNA: TGCGCCAGCCATTCATACAGGGGTTACTCCTACGAGCAGTACTTC. The chain carries TRBV10-1 and TRBJ2-7; 7 bases align to TRBD1. The CDR3 runs to 15 residues. V lost 8 bases to trimming and J lost 0 bases; unmatched junction nucleotides: 10. Germline values: CDR1 WNHNN, CDR2 SYGVQD (reference sequence).

This chain uses TRBV2 with TRBJ1-2; a possible D gene is TRBD1 (5 bases). The CDR3 is 13 residues long. CDR1 is SNHLY and CDR2 is FYNNEI in the germline V gene. V dropped 10 bases and J dropped 3 bases, with 15 bases sitting between them. This chain's CDR3 is CAITGRQDYGYTF. The CDR3 DNA follows: TGTGCCATTACAGGAAGGCAGGACTATGGCTACACCTTC.

The count of this clone is one. This chain connects TRBV29-1 to TRBJ2-5, with TRBD2 matching 11 bases. Germline values: CDR1 SQVTM, CDR2 ANQGSEA. The V gene end was trimmed by 7 bases and the J gene end by 4 bases; junction bases not matched to a gene: 8. This CDR3 spans 14 amino acids. The CDR3 bases are TGCAGCGCAGAGGGACTAGCGGTGGTAGAGACCCAGTACTTC. Its protein product is CSAEGLAVVETQYF.

Only one count was recorded for this clone. The V and J genes are TRBV21-1 and TRBJ2-7; TRBD2, as called in the table, went unchecked against the DNA. TRBV21-1 is given as a pseudogene. The CDR3 consists of 13 residues. The CDR3 sequence is CAGRGGPAYEQYF. CDR3 coding DNA: TGTGCGGGCCGGGGGGGACCCGCCTACGAGCAGTACTTC.

This clone was counted a few times. CDR3 residues: CASRGLADTGELFF. The CDR3 DNA follows: TGTGCCAGCCGAGGACTAGCGGACACCGGGGAGCTGTTTTTT. The chain has TRBV6-5 and TRBJ2-2, with 10 bases identical to TRBD2. Losses at the gene ends were 8 bases for V and 3 bases for J; bases not matched to a gene: 3. CDR1 is MNHEY, CDR2 SVGAGI, per germline. The CDR3 length is 14 residues.